This is a list of T cell receptor beta chains from one sample in a study of T cell responses to AZD1222 COVID-19 vaccine. Using immunoSEQ multiplex PCR, the repertoire was profiled, and TCRdb retains in-frame clones only, with some absent. Here the sample spans around 110,000 clones, 70% to 90% being singletons. Material: peripheral blood, obtained on day 0 of MenACWY control vaccination. The receptors stem from an adult in good health. CDR3s leave out the opening cysteine and the closing phenylalanine or tryptophan.

V gene: TRBV28
J gene: TRBJ1-3
CDR3 protein: ASSSAGGVSGNTIY

V gene: TRBV6-5
J gene: TRBJ1-6
CDR3 protein: ASADSNFAPLH

V gene: TRBV19
J gene: TRBJ2-7
CDR3 protein: ASSIGTSGFYEQY

V gene: TRBV6-5
J gene: TRBJ1-1
CDR3 protein: ASRDQEKNTEAF

V gene: TRBV28
J gene: TRBJ1-2
CDR3 protein: ASSTGGGAHYGYT

V gene: TRBV4-1
J gene: TRBJ1-2
CDR3 protein: ASSLGQDYGYT

V gene: TRBV3-1/TRBV3-2
J gene: TRBJ2-3
CDR3 protein: ASRRLAGGRGEDTQY

V gene: TRBV2
J gene: TRBJ1-5
CDR3 protein: ASSEGTYGQPQH

V gene: TRBV28
J gene: TRBJ2-1
CDR3 protein: ASSFPLAGGGSYNEQF

V gene: TRBV7-3
J gene: TRBJ1-6
CDR3 protein: ASSLAAGNSPLH

V gene: TRBV6-5
J gene: TRBJ1-1
CDR3 protein: ASSYNAGTGNTEAF

V gene: TRBV7-9
J gene: TRBJ2-1
CDR3 protein: ASSLGSGLYSDEQF

V gene: TRBV7-2
J gene: TRBJ2-2
CDR3 protein: ASSDRLAGAGELF

V gene: TRBV5-4
J gene: TRBJ1-2
CDR3 protein: ASSLDFNGYT

V gene: TRBV7-9
J gene: TRBJ1-1
CDR3 protein: ASSLLYTEAF

V gene: TRBV4-3
J gene: TRBJ2-4
CDR3 protein: ASSREDRGQGIQY

V gene: TRBV11-1
J gene: TRBJ2-7
CDR3 protein: ASSFDPQPSYEQY

V gene: TRBV6-4
J gene: TRBJ1-2
CDR3 protein: ASNKRGRRYGYT

V gene: TRBV9
J gene: TRBJ1-2
CDR3 protein: ASSVVPSNYGYT

V gene: TRBV28
J gene: TRBJ1-5
CDR3 protein: ASRNRDSSYQPQH

V gene: TRBV7-6
J gene: TRBJ2-5
CDR3 protein: ASSSILAGGNTRQETQY

V gene: TRBV28
J gene: TRBJ1-2
CDR3 protein: ASQGTLYYGYT

V gene: TRBV4-1
J gene: TRBJ2-3
CDR3 protein: ASSQDPPTGSTDTQY

V gene: TRBV10-1
J gene: TRBJ1-5
CDR3 protein: ASSEGTGQQPQH

V gene: TRBV14
J gene: TRBJ1-6
CDR3 protein: ASSQGTGDSSPLH

V gene: TRBV5-4
J gene: TRBJ2-3
CDR3 protein: ASRRTSGASTDTQY

V gene: TRBV5-6
J gene: TRBJ1-4
CDR3 protein: ASSFKRDLNEKLF

V gene: TRBV14
J gene: TRBJ2-7
CDR3 protein: ASSLAYEQY

V gene: TRBV2
J gene: TRBJ2-1
CDR3 protein: ASRGTSGIYNEQF

V gene: TRBV7-2
J gene: TRBJ2-1
CDR3 protein: ASSTGLAGLNEQF

V gene: TRBV2
J gene: TRBJ1-4
CDR3 protein: ASRRELNEKLF